This T cell receptor (beta chain) was obtained from a study of T cells in Graves' hyperthyroidism and ophthalmopathy (dated by TCRdb to between 2017 and 2020). In terms of the full investigation: Peripheral blood samples were taken at initial diagnosis, before any treatment was given. To identify distinguishing TCR V-J signatures, a discovery cohort of around 98 patients was used, comprising 40 to 45 with Graves' ophthalmopathy and around 57 with stable Graves' hyperthyroidism. Prospective prediction of ophthalmopathy was tested in an independent validation cohort of some 20 hyperthyroidism patients and approximately 17 patients who later progressed to ophthalmopathy. For training and testing, the approximately 92 patients in the discovery cohort were randomly divided in a 7:3 ratio. The study also compared thyroid tissue and blood T-cell repertoires from more than 5 Graves' hyperthyroidism patients. After blood sampling, hyperthyroidism patients were treated with methimazole at a starting dose of 30 mg daily, and ophthalmopathy patients were treated with high-dose intravenous methylprednisolone. According to the paper, TCR Vbeta CDR3 sequencing was carried out on 135 peripheral blood samples, which came from over 40 ophthalmopathy, 80 or so hyperthyroidism and some 17 progressor patients. Overall study results and their limits: In cross-validation, a model built on a 13 V-J signature told ophthalmopathy apart from stable hyperthyroidism with approximately 90% sensitivity and roughly 81% specificity, and in testing the same model reached 80%/75%. In validation, progression to ophthalmopathy was predicted by the model with about 70% sensitivity and nearly 75% specificity, a median of roughly 6.4 months before onset. Most expanded thyroid clonotypes (frequency above 0.001) were also detected in blood, a finding suggesting that blood repertoires may reflect thyroid immune responses. Sample size was not statistically predetermined, and investigators were not blinded to group allocation.

The TCR beta CDR3 regions were amplified from the RNA transcripts. The TCR CDR3 was subjected to a first round of RT-PCR using the HTBI primer set and the Qiagen OneStep RT-PCR kit. A second multiplex PCR round built the libraries, followed by size selection and purification. Paired-end sequencing of the libraries was performed with 100 bp reads on an Illumina HiSeq2000. On the authors' methods: Raw data were processed with SOAPnuke, discarding reads with adapters, uncalled bases, mean Phred below 15, or no exact constant-primer or identifier match. High-quality paired reads were merged using COPE v1.2.5, and each unique nucleotide sequence was defined as a clonotype. MiTCR v1.1 was used to align clonotypes to the IMGT TRBV, TRBD and TRBJ reference segments. Analysis was restricted to V-J combinations with a frequency above 0.0001, which covered about 99% of repertoires. The TCS score was defined as F50 (clonal expansion) divided by E x V (chaos), with BLOSUM62-based TCRdist calculated between CDR3 peptides within each V-J. Welch's t-statistics and random forest reduced roughly 530 V-J features to 13, which were used in a naive Bayes classifier (R e1071). TCRdb redid the processing of the public reads, applying fastp at Q25 and MiXCR, and retained in-frame beta chains. For every CDR3 protein sequence, its rows merge into one entry that carries the most common genes and DNA. The V and J calls shown here were made by TCRdb, not taken from the authors' results. The sample data list approximately 400,000 distinct CDR3 sequences, and over 15% of these were observed just once. The ten most abundant clones make up 3% to 4.5% of the sample.

This clonotype turned up a few times. Its antigen has not been determined. Nothing much larger sits one base from this clone, and base qualities are not available. As encoded in the germline V gene, CDR1 is MNHNS while CDR2 is SASEGT. The junction carries 11 bases between V and J, which are trimmed by 2 bases and 4 bases respectively. The CDR3, cysteine through phenylalanine, is 15 amino acids long. Just the 45-base CDR3 DNA is kept, in frame starting at base 1. Stable Graves' hyperthyroidism was defined as no progression to ophthalmopathy during 18 months of follow-up. Hyperthyroidism patients were newly diagnosed, had a disease duration of under 2 months, and were aged 18 to 65 years. The study excluded patients with uncontrolled infections, other autoimmune diseases, pregnancy or lactation. Clinical symptoms, serum thyroxine and TRAb, thyroid ultrasound, and orbital computed tomography formed the basis for the diagnoses. PBMCs were isolated from about 9.2 ml of fresh peripheral blood by Ficoll-Paque density gradient centrifugation. Trizol reagent was used to extract total RNA, and RNA quality was then checked on an Agilent 2100 Bioanalyzer.

The chain employs TRBV6-1 and TRBJ2-2, with the D segment possibly TRBD1 or TRBD2, each aligning over 5 bases. This TCR derives from a woman aged 18 to 35 with Graves' hyperthyroidism. The sequencing sample was made of blood. The DNA reads TGTGCCAGCAGTGAACCTCCGAGGGGCACCGGGGAGCTGTTTTTT. This gives the protein CASSEPPRGTGELFF.